The present T cell receptor (beta chain) was sequenced within a study of cytomegalovirus exposure and HLA in healthy donors. Whole-study results and caveats: Cytomegalovirus status was reportedly diagnosed by the classifier with high sensitivity and specificity. With DRB1 most and HLA-C fewest, TCR association rates differed between HLA loci in a later analysis.

This PCR relied on a set of 60 Vbeta primers and 13 Jbeta primers. Some clones are missing from TCRdb's copy, which holds only in-frame ones; the method was immunoSEQ multiplex PCR. The repertoire includes around 190,000 clones, approximately 86% of them detected once, and less than 0.35% sits in the top ten. The CDR3 spans 17 residues. V was pared by 1 base and J by 4 bases, with 7 bases of the junction left unmatched. The V gene's germline CDR1 is SGHVS and CDR2 FNYEAQ. This clone was seen only once. Its target is unknown. The sample was PBMCs. V and J are TRBV7-6 and TRBJ2-1; 10 bases agree with TRBD2. This TCR came from a woman under 40 in good health and CMV-seronegative. The CDR3 here is CASSLGTSGDRYNEQFF. CDR3 nucleotides: TGTGCCAGCAGCTTAGGGACTAGCGGAGACAGATACAATGAGCAGTTCTTC.